Sequencing of this TCR beta chain was carried out in a study of blood T cell repertoires in COVID-19. Study-level background: In each case, the material was cDNA or gDNA derived from T cells, B-cell-depleted T cells, or PBMCs.

With 6 bases removed from V and 6 bases from J, the gap between germline ends came to 9 bases. This CDR3 has 13 residues. CDR1 is ENHRY, CDR2 SYGVKD, per germline. Sequencing used immunoSEQ multiplex PCR; TCRdb keeps in-frame clones, though not all of them. In the table there are roughly 100,000 clones, approximately 76% of which are singletons. This clone came up many times. Sequencing used peripheral blood. This sequence joins TRBV10-3 and TRBJ1-6; possible D gene TRBD1, 5 bases. The sequence was obtained from a man in his sixties or seventies with acute or convalescent COVID-19. CDR3 DNA sequence: TGTGCCATCAGCCTTGGGGCTAATTCACCCCTCCACTTT. Translated, it gives CAISLGANSPLHF.